The rows below give T cell receptor beta chains drawn from one sample of a study of shared clonotypes between healthy human individuals. Clones were read by immunoSEQ multiplex PCR, and TCRdb kept only the in-frame ones, dropping some. Of about 2.1 million clones listed, roughly 95% are singletons. Material: naive CD8+ T cells from PBMCs. The receptors stem from a man aged 18 to 30 in good health. Some clones in this sample may be carry-over from other donors' samples. CDR3s include the opening cysteine and the closing phenylalanine or tryptophan. D genes are given only for firm matches. Clone size is not always given. Where it is, it says once, few, many or a class for expanded clones.

D,V,J,size,DNA,CDR3
TRBD1,TRBV9,TRBJ2-7,-,TGTGCCAGCAGCGCGACACTAGGACAGGGCTACGAGCAGTACTTC,CASSATLGQGYEQYF
-,TRBV19,TRBJ2-5,-,TGTGCCAGTAGCCCGGGGGTAGCGCTACAAGAGACCCAGTACTTC,CASSPGVALQETQYF
-,TRBV28,TRBJ1-5,-,TGTGCCAGCAGTTTACCAAATCAGCCCCAGCATTTT,CASSLPNQPQHF
TRBD1,TRBV9,TRBJ2-1,-,TGTGCCAGCAGCGTAGTTTCTGGACAGGGGGCAGCATACAATGAGCAGTTCTTC,CASSVVSGQGAAYNEQFF
TRBD1,TRBV9,TRBJ2-1,-,TGTGCCAGCAGCATCCGGGACAGCTCCTACAATGAGCAGTTCTTC,CASSIRDSSYNEQFF
-,TRBV27,TRBJ2-3,-,TGTGCCAGCAGTTTACTCCCCGGGGGACCAGATACGCAGTATTTT,CASSLLPGGPDTQYF
-,TRBV5-6,TRBJ2-7,-,TGTGCCAGCAGCTTGGGGTCGGTGGGGCCCGAGCAGTACTTC,CASSLGSVGPEQYF
-,TRBV21-1,TRBJ2-3,-,TGTGCCAGCAGCAAGAAATGGGGCGTGGTAAGACCCTTCACAGATACGCAGTATTTT,CASSKKWGVVRPFTDTQYF
-,TRBV21-1,TRBJ1-4,once,TGTGCCAGCAGCAAAGTGAGGACAGTCGATGAAAAACTGTTTTTT,CASSKVRTVDEKLFF
-,TRBV14,TRBJ2-7,-,TGTGCCAGCAGCCAAGATAAACTAACTCTATCGGGCTCCTACGAGCAGTACTTC,CASSQDKLTLSGSYEQYF
-,TRBV7-9,TRBJ1-1,-,TGTGCCAGCAGCTCGCCCCTCTGGGCAGAAGCTTTCTTT,CASSSPLWAEAFF
-,TRBV7-8,TRBJ2-4,-,TGTGCCAGCAGCAACGGGACAGCCAAAAACATTCAGTACTTC,CASSNGTAKNIQYF
TRBD1,TRBV5-6,TRBJ2-3,-,TGTGCCAGCAGCTTTTTGAGGACAGGCCGAGGGAAGGCGCAGTATTTT,CASSFLRTGRGKAQYF
TRBD2,TRBV6-1,TRBJ2-7,-,TGTGCCAGCAGTGAACGGCTAGCGGGGGCCTACGAGCAGTACTTC,CASSERLAGAYEQYF
-,TRBV27,TRBJ2-7,-,TGTGCCAGCAGTTACCGGGACCTCGATCAGCAGTACTTC,CASSYRDLDQQYF
-,TRBV29-1,TRBJ2-7,-,TGCAGCGCCCTGCGGGCGGGGGCGCTAGCCTACGAGCAGTACTTC,CSALRAGALAYEQYF